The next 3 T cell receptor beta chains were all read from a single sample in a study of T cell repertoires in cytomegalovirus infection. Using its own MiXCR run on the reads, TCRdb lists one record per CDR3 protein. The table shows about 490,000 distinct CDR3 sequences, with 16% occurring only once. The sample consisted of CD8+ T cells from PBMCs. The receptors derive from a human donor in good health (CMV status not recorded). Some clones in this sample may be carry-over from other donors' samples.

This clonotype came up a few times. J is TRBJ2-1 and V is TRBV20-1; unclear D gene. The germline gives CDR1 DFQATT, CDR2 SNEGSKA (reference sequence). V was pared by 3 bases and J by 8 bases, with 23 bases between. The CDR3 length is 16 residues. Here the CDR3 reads CSARETPPGHSDEQFF. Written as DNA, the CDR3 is TGCAGTGCTAGGGAAACACCCCCGGGTCACAGCGATGAGCAGTTCTTC.

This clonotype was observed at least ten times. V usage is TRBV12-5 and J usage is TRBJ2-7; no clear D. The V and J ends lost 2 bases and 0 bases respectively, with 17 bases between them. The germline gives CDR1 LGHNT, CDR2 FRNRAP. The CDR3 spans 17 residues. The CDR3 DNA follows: TGTGCTAGTGGTTTGACTGGAACAGTTACCCGCTCCTACGAGCAGTACTTC. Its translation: CASGLTGTVTRSYEQYF.

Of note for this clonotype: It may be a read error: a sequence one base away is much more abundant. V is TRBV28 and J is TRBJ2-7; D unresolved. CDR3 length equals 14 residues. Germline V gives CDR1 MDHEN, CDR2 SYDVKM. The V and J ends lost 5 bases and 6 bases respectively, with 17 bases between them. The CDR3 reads CASSDRPKGCEQYF. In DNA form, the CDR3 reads TGTGCCAGCAGTGATCGGCCGAAAGGATGCGAGCAGTACTTC.